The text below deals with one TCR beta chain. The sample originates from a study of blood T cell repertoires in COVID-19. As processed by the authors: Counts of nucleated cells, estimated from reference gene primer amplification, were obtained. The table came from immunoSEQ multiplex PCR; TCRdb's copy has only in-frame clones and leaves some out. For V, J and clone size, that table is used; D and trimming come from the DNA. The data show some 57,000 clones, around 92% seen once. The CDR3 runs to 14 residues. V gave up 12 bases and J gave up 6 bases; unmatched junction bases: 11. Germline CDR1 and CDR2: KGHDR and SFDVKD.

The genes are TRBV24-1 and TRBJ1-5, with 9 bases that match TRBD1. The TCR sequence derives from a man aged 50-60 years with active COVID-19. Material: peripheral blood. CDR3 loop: CALRGTGLCQPQHF. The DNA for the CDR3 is TGTGCCCTCCGCGGGACAGGGCTTTGTCAGCCCCAGCATTTT.